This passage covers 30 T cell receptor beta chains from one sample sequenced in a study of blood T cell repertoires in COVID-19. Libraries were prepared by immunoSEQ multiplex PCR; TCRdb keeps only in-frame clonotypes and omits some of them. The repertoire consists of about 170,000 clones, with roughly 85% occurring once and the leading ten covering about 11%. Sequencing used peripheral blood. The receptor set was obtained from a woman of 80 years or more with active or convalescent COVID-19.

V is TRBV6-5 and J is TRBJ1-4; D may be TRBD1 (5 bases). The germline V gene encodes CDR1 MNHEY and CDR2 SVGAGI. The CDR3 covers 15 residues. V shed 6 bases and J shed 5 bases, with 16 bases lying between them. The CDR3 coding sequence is TGTGCCAGCAGATTAATGTGGGGGGGAAATGAAAAACTGTTTTTT. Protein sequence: CASRLMWGGNEKLFF.

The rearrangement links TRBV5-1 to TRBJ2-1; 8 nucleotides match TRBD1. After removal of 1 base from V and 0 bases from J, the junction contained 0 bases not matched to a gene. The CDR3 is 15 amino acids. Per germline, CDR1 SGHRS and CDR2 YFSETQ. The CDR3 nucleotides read TGCGCCAGCAGCTTGACAGGGGGCTCCTACAATGAGCAGTTCTTC. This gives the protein CASSLTGGSYNEQFF. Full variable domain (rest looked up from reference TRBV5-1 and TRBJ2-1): KAGVTQTPRYLIKTRGQQVTLSCSPISGHRSVSWYQQTPGQGLQFLFEYFSETQRNKGNFPGRFSGRQFSNSRSEMNVSTLELGDSALYLCASSLTGGSYNEQFFGPGTRLTVL.

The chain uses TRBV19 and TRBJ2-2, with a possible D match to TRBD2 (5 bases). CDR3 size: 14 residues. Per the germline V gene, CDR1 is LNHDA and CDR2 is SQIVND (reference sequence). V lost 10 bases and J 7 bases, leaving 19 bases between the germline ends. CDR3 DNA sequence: TGTGCCACGGCGAGGAGGTCTCTAGGCGGGGAGCTGTTTTTT. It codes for CATARRSLGGELFF.

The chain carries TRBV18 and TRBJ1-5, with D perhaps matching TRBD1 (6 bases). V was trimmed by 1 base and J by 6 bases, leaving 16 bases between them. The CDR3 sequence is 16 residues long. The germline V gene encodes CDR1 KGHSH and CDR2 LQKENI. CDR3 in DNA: TGTGCCAGCTCACCACAAGGGGCAGGGGCCGGTCAGCCCCAGCATTTT. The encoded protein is CASSPQGAGAGQPQHF.

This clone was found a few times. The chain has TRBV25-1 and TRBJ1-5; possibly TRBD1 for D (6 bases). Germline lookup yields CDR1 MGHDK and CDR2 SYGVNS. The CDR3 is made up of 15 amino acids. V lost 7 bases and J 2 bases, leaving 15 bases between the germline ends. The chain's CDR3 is CASKLQGDGNQPQHF. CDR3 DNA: TGTGCCAGCAAACTACAGGGAGATGGCAATCAGCCCCAGCATTTT.

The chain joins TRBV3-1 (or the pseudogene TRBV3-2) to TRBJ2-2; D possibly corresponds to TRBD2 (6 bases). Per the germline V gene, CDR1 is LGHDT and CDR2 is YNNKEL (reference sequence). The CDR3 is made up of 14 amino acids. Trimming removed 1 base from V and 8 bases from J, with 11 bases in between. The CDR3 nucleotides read TGTGCCAGCAGCCAAGGATCGGGAGAGGGGGAGCTGTTTTTT. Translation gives CASSQGSGEGELFF.

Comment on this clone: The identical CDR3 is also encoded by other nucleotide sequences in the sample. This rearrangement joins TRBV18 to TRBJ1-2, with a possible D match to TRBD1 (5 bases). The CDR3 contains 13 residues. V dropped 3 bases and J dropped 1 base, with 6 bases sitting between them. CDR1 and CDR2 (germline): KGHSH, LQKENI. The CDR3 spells CASSPDSNYGYTF. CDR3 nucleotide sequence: TGTGCCAGCTCACCCGACAGTAACTATGGCTACACCTTC.

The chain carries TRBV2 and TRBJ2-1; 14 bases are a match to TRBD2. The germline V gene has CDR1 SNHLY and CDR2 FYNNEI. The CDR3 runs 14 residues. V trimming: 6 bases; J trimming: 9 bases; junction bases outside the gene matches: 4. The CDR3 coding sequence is TGTGCCAGCAGCCTGGGACTAGCGGGAGTTGAGCAGTTCTTC. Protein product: CASSLGLAGVEQFF.

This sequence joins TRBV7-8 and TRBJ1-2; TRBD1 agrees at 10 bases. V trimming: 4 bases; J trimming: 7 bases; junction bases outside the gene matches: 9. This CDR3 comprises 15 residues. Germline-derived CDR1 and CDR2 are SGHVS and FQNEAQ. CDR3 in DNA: TGTGCCAGCAGCTCCTCGGGACAGGGGAGGAGTGGCTACACCTTC. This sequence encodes CASSSSGQGRSGYTF.

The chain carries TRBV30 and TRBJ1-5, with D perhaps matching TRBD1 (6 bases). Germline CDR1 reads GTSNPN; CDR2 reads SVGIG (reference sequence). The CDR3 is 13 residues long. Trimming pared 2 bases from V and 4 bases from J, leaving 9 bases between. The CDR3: CAWSPGANQPQHF. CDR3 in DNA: TGTGCCTGGAGTCCAGGGGCAAATCAGCCCCAGCATTTT. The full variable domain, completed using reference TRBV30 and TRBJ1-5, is SQTIHQWPATLVQPVGSPLSLECTVEGTSNPNLYWYRQAAGRGLQLLFYSVGIGQISSEVPQNLSASRPQDRQFILSSKKLLLSDSGFYLCAWSPGANQPQHFGDGTRLSIL.

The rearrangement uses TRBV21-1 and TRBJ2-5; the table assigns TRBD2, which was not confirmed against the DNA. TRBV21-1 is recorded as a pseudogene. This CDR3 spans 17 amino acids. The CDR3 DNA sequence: TGTGCCAGCAGCAAAAATGAGACTAGCGGGGCCAAAGAGACCCAGTACTTC. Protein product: CASSKNETSGAKETQYF.

The CDR3: CASSLGGLAGVSVNEQFF. The CDR3 DNA reads as TGCGCCAGCAGCTTAGGGGGCTTAGCGGGAGTGTCTGTCAATGAGCAGTTCTTC. The chain employs TRBV5-1 and TRBJ2-1; 9 bases are shared with TRBD2. The germline gives CDR1 SGHRS, CDR2 YFSETQ. J was trimmed by 6 bases and V by 2 bases; bases with no gene match: 15. The CDR3 length is 18 residues. Complete variable domain (other parts from reference TRBV5-1 and TRBJ2-1): KAGVTQTPRYLIKTRGQQVTLSCSPISGHRSVSWYQQTPGQGLQFLFEYFSETQRNKGNFPGRFSGRQFSNSRSEMNVSTLELGDSALYLCASSLGGLAGVSVNEQFFGPGTRLTVL.

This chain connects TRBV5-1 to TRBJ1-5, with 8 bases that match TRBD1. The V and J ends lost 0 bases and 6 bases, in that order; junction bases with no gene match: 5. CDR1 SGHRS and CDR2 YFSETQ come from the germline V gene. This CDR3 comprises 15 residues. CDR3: CASSLGTGGGQPQHF. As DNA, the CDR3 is TGCGCCAGCAGCTTGGGAACAGGGGGAGGTCAGCCCCAGCATTTT.

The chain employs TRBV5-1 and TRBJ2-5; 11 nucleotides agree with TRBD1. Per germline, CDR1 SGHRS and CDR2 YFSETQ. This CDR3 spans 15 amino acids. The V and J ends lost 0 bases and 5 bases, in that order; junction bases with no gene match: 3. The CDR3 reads CASSLAGTGGETQYF. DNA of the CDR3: TGCGCCAGCAGCTTGGCAGGGACAGGGGGTGAGACCCAGTACTTC.

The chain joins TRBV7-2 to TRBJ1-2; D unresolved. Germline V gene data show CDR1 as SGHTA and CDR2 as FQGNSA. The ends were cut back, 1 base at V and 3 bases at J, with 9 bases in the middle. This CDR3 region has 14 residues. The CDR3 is CASSLVENDYGYTF. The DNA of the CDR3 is TGTGCCAGCAGCTTAGTAGAGAATGACTATGGCTACACCTTC.

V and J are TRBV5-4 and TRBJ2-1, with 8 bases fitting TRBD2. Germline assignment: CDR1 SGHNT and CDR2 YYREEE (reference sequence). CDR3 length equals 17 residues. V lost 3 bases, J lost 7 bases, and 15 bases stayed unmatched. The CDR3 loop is CASSSPGGSGNRNEQFF. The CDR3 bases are TGTGCCAGCAGCTCCCCCGGGGGTAGCGGGAATCGGAATGAGCAGTTCTTC.

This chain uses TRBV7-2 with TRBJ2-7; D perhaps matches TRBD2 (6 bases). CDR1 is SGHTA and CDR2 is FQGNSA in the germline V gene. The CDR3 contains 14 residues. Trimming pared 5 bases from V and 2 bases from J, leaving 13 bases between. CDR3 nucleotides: TGTGCCAGCAGCCGTAACCCGGGGGCCTACGAGCAGTACTTC. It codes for CASSRNPGAYEQYF.

CDR3 in amino acids: CATSANAYNSPLHF. CDR3 sequence (DNA): TGTGCCACCTCCGCTAACGCCTATAATTCACCCCTCCACTTT. The chain recombines TRBV6-4 with TRBJ1-6; D ambiguous. The CDR3 sequence is 14 residues long. Per germline, CDR1 MRHNA and CDR2 SNTAGT. Trimming left V 10 bases short and J 2 bases short, with 12 bases between.

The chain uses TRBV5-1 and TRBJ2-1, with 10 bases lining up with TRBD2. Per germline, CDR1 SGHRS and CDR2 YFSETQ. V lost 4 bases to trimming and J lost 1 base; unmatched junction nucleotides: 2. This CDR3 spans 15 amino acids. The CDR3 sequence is CASSVAGGSYNEQFF. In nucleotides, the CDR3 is TGCGCCAGCAGCGTAGCGGGAGGATCCTACAATGAGCAGTTCTTC.

Here the CDR3 reads CASSVNWSWNSPLHF. CDR3 coding DNA: TGTGCCAGCAGCGTAAACTGGTCCTGGAATTCACCCCTCCACTTT. The chain joins TRBV9 to TRBJ1-6, with unresolved D. CDR3 length: 15 amino acids. Between the trimmed V and J ends, which lost 1 base and 7 bases, there was a span of 12 bases. The germline gives CDR1 SGDLS, CDR2 YYNGEE.

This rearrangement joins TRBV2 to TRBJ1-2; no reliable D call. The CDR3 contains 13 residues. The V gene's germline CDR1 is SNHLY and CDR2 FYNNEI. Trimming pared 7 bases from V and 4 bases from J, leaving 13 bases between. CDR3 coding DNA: TGTGCCAGCACGGGTTCCTCTCCCTATGGCTACACCTTC. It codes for CASTGSSPYGYTF.

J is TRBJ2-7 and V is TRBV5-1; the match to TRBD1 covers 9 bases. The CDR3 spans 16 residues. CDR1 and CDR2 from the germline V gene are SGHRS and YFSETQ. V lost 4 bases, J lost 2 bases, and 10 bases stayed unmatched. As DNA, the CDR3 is TGCGCCAGCAGCCGCGCCACAGGGGGCCTGCCCTACGAGCAGTACTTC. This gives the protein CASSRATGGLPYEQYF.

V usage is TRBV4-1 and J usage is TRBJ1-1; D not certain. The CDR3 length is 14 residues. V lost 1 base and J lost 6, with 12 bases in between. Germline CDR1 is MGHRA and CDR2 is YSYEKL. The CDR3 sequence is CASSQGQVLPEAFF. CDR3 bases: TGCGCCAGCAGCCAAGGGCAGGTCCTACCTGAAGCTTTCTTT.

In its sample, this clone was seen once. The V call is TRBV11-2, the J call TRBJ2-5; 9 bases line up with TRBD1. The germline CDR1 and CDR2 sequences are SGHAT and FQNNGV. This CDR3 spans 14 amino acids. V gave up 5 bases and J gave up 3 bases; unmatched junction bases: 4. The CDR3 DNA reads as TGTGCCAGCAGCCTCAGGACAGGGGAAGAGACCCAGTACTTC. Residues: CASSLRTGEETQYF.

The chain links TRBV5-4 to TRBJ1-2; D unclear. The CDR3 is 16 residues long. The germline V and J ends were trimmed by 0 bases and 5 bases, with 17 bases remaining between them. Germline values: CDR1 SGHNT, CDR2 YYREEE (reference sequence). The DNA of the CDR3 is TGTGCCAGCAGCTTGGAGCCGGTCGCGAGTGAGTATGGCTACACCTTC. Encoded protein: CASSLEPVASEYGYTF.

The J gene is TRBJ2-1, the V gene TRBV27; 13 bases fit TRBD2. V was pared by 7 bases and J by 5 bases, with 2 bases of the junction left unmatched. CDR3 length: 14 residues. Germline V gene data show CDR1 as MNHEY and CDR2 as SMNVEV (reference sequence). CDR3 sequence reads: CASMGLAGNNEQFF. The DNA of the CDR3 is TGTGCCAGCATGGGACTAGCGGGAAACAATGAGCAGTTCTTC.

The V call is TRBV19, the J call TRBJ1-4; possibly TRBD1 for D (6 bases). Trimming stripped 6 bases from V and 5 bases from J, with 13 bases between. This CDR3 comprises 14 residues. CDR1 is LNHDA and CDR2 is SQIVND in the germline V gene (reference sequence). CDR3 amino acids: CASRPDRWNEKLFF. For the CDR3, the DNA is TGTGCCAGTAGGCCTGACAGGTGGAATGAAAAACTGTTTTTT. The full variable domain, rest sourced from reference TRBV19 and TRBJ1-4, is DGGITQSPKYLFRKEGQNVTLSCEQNLNHDAMYWYRQDPGQGLRLIYYSQIVNDFQKGDIAEGYSVSREKKESFPLTVTSAQKNPTAFYLCASRPDRWNEKLFFGSGTQLSVL.

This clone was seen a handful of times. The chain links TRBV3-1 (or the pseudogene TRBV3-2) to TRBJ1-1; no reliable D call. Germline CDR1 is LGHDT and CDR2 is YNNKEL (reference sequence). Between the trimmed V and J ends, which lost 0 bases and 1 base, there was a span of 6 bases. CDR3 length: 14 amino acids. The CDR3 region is CASSQDHGNTEAFF. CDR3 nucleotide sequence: TGTGCCAGCAGCCAAGATCACGGGAACACTGAAGCTTTCTTT.

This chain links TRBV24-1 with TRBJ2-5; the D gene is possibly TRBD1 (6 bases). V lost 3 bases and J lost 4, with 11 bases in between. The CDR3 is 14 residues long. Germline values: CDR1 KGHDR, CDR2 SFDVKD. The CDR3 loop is CATSDATGLETQYF. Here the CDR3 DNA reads TGTGCCACCAGTGATGCTACAGGGTTAGAGACCCAGTACTTC.

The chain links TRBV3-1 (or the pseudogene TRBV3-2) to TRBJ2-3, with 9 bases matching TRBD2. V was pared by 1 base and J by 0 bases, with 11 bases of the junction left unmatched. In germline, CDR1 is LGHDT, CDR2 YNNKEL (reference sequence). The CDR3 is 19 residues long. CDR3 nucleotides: TGTGCCAGCAGCCAAGTGAGGACCCAGCGGGGGGCTAGCACAGATACGCAGTATTTT. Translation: CASSQVRTQRGASTDTQYF.